This TCR beta chain comes out of a study of Ad26.COV2.S vaccination and SARS-CoV-2 variants. This CDR3 has 15 amino acids. CDR1 and CDR2 from the germline V gene are MNHEY and SVGAGI. The germline V and J ends were trimmed by 6 bases and 0 bases, with 12 bases remaining between them. Using immunoSEQ multiplex PCR, the repertoire was profiled, and TCRdb retains in-frame clones only, with some absent. The repertoire consists of about 420,000 clones, with 85% to 90% occurring once and the leading ten covering 3.5% to 4%. To note about this clone: No antigen is known for it.

Treatment described: roughly 18 received Ad26.COV2.S at low or high dose, single or two shots; roughly five received placebo; per-sample allocation not given. Specimen acquisition occurred on day 63 following the initial vaccine or placebo injection. Whole-study results and caveats: It was reported that spike-specific CD8+ and CD4+ T cell responses were substantially broad after vaccination. Vaccine and placebo groups showed comparable non-spike TCR breadth.

This sample comprised peripheral blood, obtained in a trial of Ad26.COV2.S vaccine versus placebo. The receptor was derived from a person aged 18-60 years who received the Ad26.COV2.S COVID-19 vaccine or a placebo. J is TRBJ1-3 and V is TRBV6-5; D not resolved. The CDR3 DNA is TGTGCCAGCAGGGGAGGGTTCAACTCTGGAAACACCATATATTTT. This encodes CASRGGFNSGNTIYF.